A selection of T cell receptor beta chains follows, all from one sample in a study of blood T cell repertoires in COVID-19. Repertoires were generated with immunoSEQ multiplex PCR, while TCRdb's copy carries only in-frame clones and drops some. The table has some 270,000 clones, roughly 84% seen once. Source material: peripheral blood. These receptors originate from a person between 65 and 79 years old with COVID-19, enrolled during active disease. CDR3s include the opening cysteine and the closing phenylalanine or tryptophan. The order of the fields is J gene, V gene, CDR3 protein.

>TRBJ2-3|TRBV7-8
CASSLGGTGSDTQYF
>TRBJ2-1|TRBV19
CASSVLPKTSGSLHNEQFF
>TRBJ1-6|TRBV3-1/TRBV3-2
CASSETLGGGSPLHF
>TRBJ2-3|TRBV4-3
CASSQGWLGTDTQYF
>TRBJ1-4|TRBV5-1
CASRQGPTNEKLFF
>TRBJ1-6|TRBV5-1
CACSPLGGLGQGNSPLHF
>TRBJ2-7|TRBV6-5
CASSYGLAGGSREQYF
>TRBJ1-2|TRBV19
CASWGTGEPNYGYTF
>TRBJ1-6|TRBV2
CARSRGGPEPLHF
>TRBJ1-2|TRBV19
CASSSSRLGYGYTF
>TRBJ1-1|TRBV10-3
CATLQAGAATEAFF
>TRBJ1-1|TRBV7-8
CASSPPAIDRVAEAFF
>TRBJ1-6|TRBV12-3/TRBV12-4
CASSFVPGSPLHF